The 19 T cell receptor beta chains below come from one sample, sequenced in a study. Each CDR3 protein gets one entry after TCRdb re-called the 5' RACE reads with MiXCR. This sample carries roughly 40,000 distinct CDR3 sequences, 15% to 20% of them seen once, and the ten largest clones take around 2.8%. The sample comprised naive CD4+ T cells sorted from a lymph node. Noted subset: naive CD4+ T cells, CD4+CD45RA+CD25-. All receptors derive from a female donor with breast cancer.

The chain couples TRBV7-8 to TRBJ2-3, with D uncertain. CDR3 length: 16 amino acids. Between the trimmed V and J ends, which lost 0 bases and 1 base, there was a span of 11 bases. Germline assignment: CDR1 SGHVS and CDR2 FQNEAQ. The CDR3 spells CASSLASYPGTDTQYF. The CDR3, as DNA: TGTGCCAGCAGCTTAGCGAGTTACCCTGGCACAGATACGCAGTATTTT.

This clonotype was counted many times. The chain links TRBV6-5 to TRBJ2-3; 7 bases are a match to TRBD1. V lost 5 bases and J lost 6; bases outside the gene matches: 2. The germline gives CDR1 MNHEY, CDR2 SVGAGI. The CDR3 consists of 12 residues. Written as DNA, the CDR3 is TGTGCCAGCAGTCTGACAGGGGATACGCAGTATTTT. Protein sequence: CASSLTGDTQYF.

This clonotype was picked up many times. V is TRBV5-1 and J is TRBJ2-7; 11 nucleotides agree with TRBD2. Germline V lookup: CDR1 SGHRS, CDR2 YFSETQ. CDR3 size: 15 residues. The junction had 3 bases not matched to a gene; V was cut back by 0 bases and J by 4 bases. The CDR3 bases are TGCGCCAGCAGCTTGGAGGCTAGCGGGGGGTACGAGCAGTACTTC. Encoded protein: CASSLEASGGYEQYF.

This rearrangement joins TRBV6-5 to TRBJ1-1; D is ambiguous. V was pared by 0 bases and J by 1 base, with 3 bases between. This CDR3 region has 13 residues. Germline CDR1 is MNHEY and CDR2 is SVGAGI. CDR3 residues: CASSYSANTEAFF. The CDR3 DNA sequence: TGTGCCAGCAGTTACTCCGCGAACACTGAAGCTTTCTTT.

In its sample, this clonotype ranks as medium-sized. J is TRBJ1-1 and V is TRBV5-5; D might be TRBD1 (6 bases). The germline V gene encodes CDR1 SGHKS and CDR2 YYEKEE (reference sequence). Deletions cut 4 bases from V and 3 bases from J, with 10 bases between. The CDR3 length is 13 residues. The DNA of the CDR3 is TGTGCCAGCAGCCCGAGGGGGGACACTGAAGCTTTCTTT. Amino acid sequence: CASSPRGDTEAFF.

In regard to this clonotype: The conserved phenylalanine or tryptophan is not found at the CDR3 terminus, so this likely reflects a read error. CDR3 DNA: TGTGCCAGCAGCCGCGACTTTTGGTCCGCCACCCAAGAGATCACCGGGGAGCTGTTTTCT. Translated: CASSRDFWSATQEITGELFS. This chain uses TRBV7-8 with TRBJ2-2, with D hard to call. Germline values: CDR1 SGHVS, CDR2 FQNEAQ. The CDR3 has 20 residues. Between the trimmed V and J ends, which lost 5 bases and 4 bases, there was a span of 29 bases.

The chain links TRBV7-2 to TRBJ2-3; 10 bases fit TRBD2. CDR3 size: 14 residues. CDR1 is SGHTA and CDR2 is FQGNSA in the germline V gene. The junction had 2 bases not matched to a gene; V was cut back by 6 bases and J by 2 bases. CDR3 residues: CASRAGGNTDTQYF. The CDR3 bases are TGTGCCAGCAGAGCGGGGGGGAACACAGATACGCAGTATTTT.

Only one count was recorded for this clonotype. It may be a read error: a sequence one base away is much more abundant. This chain joins TRBV6-5 and TRBJ2-5; 7 nucleotides align to TRBD2. This CDR3 has 12 amino acids. Germline values: CDR1 MNHEY, CDR2 SVGAGI. CDR3 DNA: TGTGCCAGCTCAGCGGGACCCAAGACCCAGGACTTC. Its translation: CASSAGPKTQDF.

At least ten counts were recorded for this clonotype. The CDR3 sequence is CASSLTSLGELFF. For the CDR3, the DNA is TGTGCCAGCAGTTTAACCTCACTCGGGGAGCTGTTTTTT. This chain links TRBV12-3 or TRBV12-4 with TRBJ2-2; the D is unclear. V was cut by 2 bases and J by 7 bases, with 8 bases left in between. CDR3 length equals 13 residues.

This clonotype was picked up a small number of times. This chain connects TRBV7-3 to TRBJ2-3; 10 bases fit TRBD2. The length of the CDR3 is 16 residues. V shed 5 bases, J shed 3 bases, and the junction held 8 bases outside the gene matches. From germline, CDR1 is SGHTA and CDR2 FQGTGA. CDR3 residues: CASSPLAGAGTDTQYF. CDR3 nucleotide sequence: TGTGCCAGCAGCCCTCTAGCGGGAGCAGGGACAGATACGCAGTATTTT. Full variable domain (outside the CDR3, taken from reference TRBV7-3 and TRBJ2-3): GAGVSQTPSNKVTEKGKYVELRCDPISGHTALYWYRQSLGQGPEFLIYFQGTGAADDSGLPNDRFFAVRPEGSVSTLKIQRTERGDSAVYLCASSPLAGAGTDTQYFGPGTRLTVL.

This clonotype appeared a few times. The V call is TRBV6-5, the J call TRBJ2-7; no clear D gene. Germline V gene data show CDR1 as MNHEY and CDR2 as SVGAGI. V was pared by 2 bases and J by 2 bases, with 7 bases between. The CDR3 consists of 13 residues. The CDR3 coding sequence is TGTGCCAGCAGTTACACCCAGGCCTACGAGCAGTACTTC. It encodes CASSYTQAYEQYF.

The V call is TRBV6-5, the J call TRBJ1-1; D is possibly TRBD1 (6 bases). CDR3 length: 16 residues. Trimming took 7 bases from V and 1 from J, leaving 19 bases between them. Germline CDR1 MNHEY, CDR2 SVGAGI. CDR3 in amino acids: CASIPGHGIRNTEAFF. Written as DNA, the CDR3 is TGTGCCAGCATTCCGGGACACGGTATTAGGAACACTGAAGCTTTCTTT.

This clonotype was seen a handful of times. The chain has TRBV28 and TRBJ1-2; D uncertain. Germline lookup yields CDR1 MDHEN and CDR2 SYDVKM. The CDR3 runs 14 residues. V was pared by 4 bases and J by 5 bases, with 14 bases between. CDR3 bases: TGTGCCAGCAGTTCTATAGGGTCGGTTTATGGCTACACCTTC. The encoded protein is CASSSIGSVYGYTF.

This clonotype turned up a few times. The V and J genes are TRBV3-1 and TRBJ2-7, with TRBD1 matching over 8 bases. J lost 3 bases, V lost 1 base, and 5 bases had no gene match. The germline CDR1 and CDR2 sequences are LGHDT and YNNKEL (reference sequence). CDR3 length equals 15 residues. CDR3 region: CASSQAAGGLYEQYF. CDR3 in DNA: TGTGCCAGCAGCCAAGCGGCAGGGGGCCTCTACGAGCAGTACTTC.

The chain carries TRBV6-5 and TRBJ2-3; possible D gene TRBD2, 5 bases. This CDR3 is built from 15 residues. V was shortened by 0 bases and J by 1 base, with 8 bases between the two germline ends. Germline V gene sequence: CDR1 MNHEY, CDR2 SVGAGI. Written as DNA, the CDR3 is TGTGCCAGCAGTTACTCTGCGGAGGGCACAGATACGCAGTATTTT. Amino acids: CASSYSAEGTDTQYF.

This clonotype was detected many times. The gene calls are TRBV5-1 and TRBJ2-3, with 7 nucleotides matching TRBD1. This CDR3 spans 14 amino acids. The germline CDR1 and CDR2 sequences are SGHRS and YFSETQ. J lost 6 bases, V lost 5 bases, and 9 bases had no gene match. The CDR3 here is CASRGGPLGDTQYF. In nucleotides, the CDR3 is TGCGCCAGCAGAGGGGGCCCGCTAGGGGATACGCAGTATTTT.

The chain is built from TRBV5-1 and TRBJ2-1, with D perhaps TRBD2 (5 bases). Looked up from germline, CDR1 is SGHRS and CDR2 is YFSETQ. Trimming took off 1 base at V and 4 bases at J, with 9 bases between the two ends. CDR3 length: 14 residues. This CDR3 is CASSLSGGYNEQFF. CDR3 in DNA: TGCGCCAGCAGCTTGAGCGGCGGTTACAATGAGCAGTTCTTC.

This chain joins TRBV5-1 and TRBJ1-5; D possibly corresponds to TRBD1 (5 bases). The CDR3 length is 11 residues. V was cut by 10 bases and J by 4 bases, with 9 bases left in between. Germline assignment: CDR1 SGHRS and CDR2 YFSETQ. The CDR3 sequence is CAGDLNQPQHF. The CDR3 DNA follows: TGCGCCGGGGACCTTAATCAGCCCCAGCATTTT.

This clonotype was picked up many times. The CDR3 nucleotides are TGTGCCAGCAGCCCGCAGGGTTTGGCGGAAGCTTTCTTT. It specifies CASSPQGLAEAFF. The rearrangement links TRBV7-9 to TRBJ1-1, with a possible D match to TRBD1 (5 bases). Trimming took 5 bases from V and 8 from J, leaving 15 bases between them. The CDR3 is made up of 13 amino acids. In germline, CDR1 is SEHNR, CDR2 FQNEAQ (reference sequence).